This TCR beta chain was found in a study of T cell repertoires in cytomegalovirus infection. Study details: Based on public TCR beta signatures, there were indications of CMV infection and of a matching HLA type. Study findings and constraints: Dominant in the ex vivo response were TCR beta clonotypes restricted by HLA-C and specific for CMV. CMV carriers having the relevant HLA were flagged by cumulative public TCR beta family frequency.

CDR3 size: 15 residues. The V segment lost 3 bases and the J segment 0 bases; nucleotides outside the gene matches: 7. Germline lookup yields CDR1 DFQATT and CDR2 SNEGSKA (reference sequence). TCRdb fed the reads into MiXCR, producing one record per CDR3 protein. The table has some 440,000 distinct CDR3 sequences, about a third seen once. About this clonotype itself: Its antigen is still unknown.

This clonotype was sampled from a human donor in good health (CMV status not recorded). Some clones in this sample may be carry-over from other donors' samples. The sequencing sample was made of PBMCs. The genes are TRBV20-1 and TRBJ1-1; 7 bases are shared with TRBD1. The DNA of the CDR3 is TGCAGTGCTAGGAGAAGTACAGGGGTGAACACTGAAGCTTTCTTT. Its protein product is CSARRSTGVNTEAFF.